These 27 T cell receptor beta chains were sequenced from one sample in a study of control samples from healthy donors and cancer patients. This table comes from immunoSEQ multiplex PCR, and its TCRdb copy is limited to in-frame clones, with some not included. This sample has roughly 150,000 clones, with 80% to 95% found just once. The sample comprised blood. These receptor sequences come from a young man in good health.

The J gene is TRBJ1-5, the V gene TRBV29-1; 9 nucleotides line up with TRBD1. In germline, CDR1 is SQVTM, CDR2 ANQGSEA. The V gene end was trimmed by 5 bases and the J gene end by 5 bases; junction bases not matched to a gene: 7. This CDR3 is built from 14 residues. As DNA, the CDR3 is TGCAGCGTTTCGGGGACAGGGAGTTATCAGCCCCAGCATTTT. Translated: CSVSGTGSYQPQHF. The full variable domain, in which reference TRBV29-1 and TRBJ1-5 provide the parts outside the CDR3, is SAVISQKPSRDICQRGTSLTIQCQVDSQVTMMFWYRQQPGQSLTLIATANQGSEATYESGFVIDKFPISRPNLTFSTLTVSNMSPEDSSIYLCSVSGTGSYQPQHFGDGTRLSIL.

The chain is built from TRBV11-3 and TRBJ2-7; either TRBD1 or TRBD2 may fit D (6 bases each). Trimming took off 5 bases at V and 6 bases at J, with 11 bases between the two ends. This CDR3 comprises 12 residues. Germline V gene lookup returns CDR1 SGHNT and CDR2 YENEEA. This CDR3 reads CASSTEGGEQYF. The CDR3 nucleotides are TGTGCCAGCAGCACCGAGGGGGGCGAGCAGTACTTC.

The chain employs TRBV7-3 and TRBJ1-5, with D possibly TRBD1 on 6 matching bases. There are 14 residues in the CDR3. V was shortened by 5 bases and J by 6 bases, with 14 bases between the two germline ends. Germline-derived CDR1 and CDR2 are SGHTA and FQGTGA. The CDR3 spells CASSPTGQSQPQHF. As DNA, the CDR3 is TGTGCCAGCAGCCCAACAGGGCAGAGTCAGCCCCAGCATTTT.

The gene calls are TRBV6-2 or TRBV6-3 and TRBJ2-2, with 7 bases aligning to TRBD1. In germline, CDR1 is MNHEY, CDR2 SVGEGT. CDR3 size: 17 residues. Trimming removed 5 bases from V and 6 bases from J; junction bases left unmatched: 15. The CDR3 reads CASSPLEGAVVAGELFF. The CDR3 DNA follows: TGTGCCAGCAGTCCCCTCGAGGGGGCGGTTGTCGCCGGGGAGCTGTTTTTT.

The chain links TRBV12-5 to TRBJ1-4; no definite D call. CDR3 length equals 11 residues. The V end was cut by 4 bases, the J end by 3 bases, with 0 bases between. The germline V gene encodes CDR1 LGHNT and CDR2 FRNRAP. The CDR3 loop is CASGSNEKLFF. CDR3 DNA: TGTGCTAGTGGTTCTAATGAAAAACTGTTTTTT. The variable domain in full, with the rest retrieved from reference TRBV12-5 and TRBJ1-4, is DARVTQTPRHKVTEMGQEVTMRCQPILGHNTVFWYRQTMMQGLELLAYFRNRAPLDDSGMPKDRFSAEMPDATLATLKIQPSEPRDSAVYFCASGSNEKLFFGSGTQLSVL.

This clone was seen only once. The CDR3 region has the DNA TGTGCCAGTAGTATAACGTCTAGATTAAGCCTGACAGATACGCAGTATTTT. This codes for CASSITSRLSLTDTQYF. The chain recombines TRBV19 with TRBJ2-3, with unresolved D. V was trimmed by 2 bases and J by 3 bases, leaving 18 bases between them. This CDR3 has 17 amino acids. The germline gives CDR1 LNHDA, CDR2 SQIVND (reference sequence).

CDR3: CASSRGTLPSYEQYF. In DNA, the CDR3 is TGTGCCAGCAGTCGGGGGACCCTTCCTTCATACGAGCAGTACTTC. This chain links TRBV6-5 with TRBJ2-7; possibly TRBD2 for D (6 bases). The CDR3 contains 15 residues. The V end lost 5 bases, the J end lost 4 bases, and 18 bases lay between the germline ends. Germline CDR1 is MNHEY and CDR2 is SVGAGI.

This clone was recorded a few times. This chain connects TRBV10-2 to TRBJ1-4; D remains ambiguous. Germline CDR1 is WSHSY and CDR2 is SAAADI. The CDR3 spans 14 residues. V was pared by 4 bases and J by 10 bases, with 16 bases between. CDR3 in amino acids: CASSVRPLDGKLFF. The CDR3 DNA reads as TGCGCCAGCAGTGTGAGACCCCTTGACGGAAAACTGTTTTTT.

The chain couples TRBV19 to TRBJ1-2; possibly TRBD1 for D (5 bases). V shed 10 bases and J shed 2 bases, with 17 bases lying between them. The CDR3 has 14 residues. Looked up from germline, CDR1 is LNHDA and CDR2 is SQIVND (reference sequence). The chain's CDR3 is CATSPGRINYGYTF. The CDR3 bases are TGTGCCACCTCCCCGGGACGGATAAACTATGGCTACACCTTC. The full variable domain, completed using reference TRBV19 and TRBJ1-2, is DGGITQSPKYLFRKEGQNVTLSCEQNLNHDAMYWYRQDPGQGLRLIYYSQIVNDFQKGDIAEGYSVSREKKESFPLTVTSAQKNPTAFYLCATSPGRINYGYTFGSGTRLTVV.

V and J are TRBV5-6 and TRBJ1-2, with 10 bases aligning to TRBD1. V trimming: 3 bases; J trimming: 8 bases; junction bases outside the gene matches: 4. Germline-derived CDR1 and CDR2 are SGHDT and YYEEEE. The CDR3 loop spans 13 amino acids. The CDR3 DNA is TGTGCCAGCAGCTGGGGACAGGGGACAGGCTACACCTTC. Protein sequence: CASSWGQGTGYTF. The full variable domain, rest sourced from reference TRBV5-6 and TRBJ1-2, is DAGVTQSPTHLIKTRGQQVTLRCSPKSGHDTVSWYQQALGQGPQFIFQYYEEEERQRGNFPDRFSGHQFPNYSSELNVNALLLGDSALYLCASSWGQGTGYTFGSGTRLTVV.

J is TRBJ2-7 and V is TRBV20-1, with D unclear. With 7 bases removed from V and 3 bases from J, the gap between germline ends came to 7 bases. CDR1 and CDR2 (germline): DFQATT, SNEGSKA (reference sequence). The CDR3 contains 10 residues. The CDR3 sequence is CSVWDYEQYF. CDR3 in DNA: TGCAGTGTTTGGGACTACGAGCAGTACTTC.

This rearrangement joins TRBV7-2 to TRBJ2-7; D gene ambiguous. The germline V gene has CDR1 SGHTA and CDR2 FQGNSA. This CDR3 region has 12 residues. Trimming stripped 5 bases from V and 5 bases from J, with 10 bases between. This CDR3 reads CASSPPSHEQYF. CDR3 DNA: TGTGCCAGCAGCCCGCCCTCTCACGAGCAGTACTTC.

This clone is a singleton in its sample. V usage is TRBV7-9 and J usage is TRBJ2-5, with unresolved D. The CDR3 runs 16 residues. Deletions cut 1 base from V and 0 bases from J, with 12 bases between. In germline, CDR1 is SEHNR, CDR2 FQNEAQ (reference sequence). The DNA for the CDR3 is TGTGCCAGCAGCTTAGACCGTCTTTATGACCAAGAGACCCAGTACTTC. This translates into CASSLDRLYDQETQYF.

The rearrangement uses TRBV6-5 and TRBJ1-1; 10 positions agree with TRBD1. The CDR3 sequence is 14 residues long. V lost 5 bases, J lost 1 base, and 1 base stayed unmatched. CDR1 and CDR2 (germline): MNHEY, SVGAGI. The CDR3 here is CASSRDRGNTEAFF. The CDR3 DNA reads TGTGCCAGCAGTAGGGACAGGGGGAACACTGAAGCTTTCTTT.

The V call is TRBV16, the J call TRBJ2-5; 9 bases map to TRBD1. V shed 3 bases, J shed 4 bases, and the junction held 9 bases outside the gene matches. The CDR3 is 16 amino acids. Germline V gene lookup returns CDR1 KGHSY and CDR2 FQNENV. CDR3 coding DNA: TGTGCCAGCAGCCAGTTCCGGGACAGGGACCGAGAGACCCAGTACTTC. This codes for CASSQFRDRDRETQYF.

The genes are TRBV29-1 and TRBJ2-2; D is unclear. V lost 5 bases and J 5 bases, leaving 9 bases between the germline ends. Germline V gives CDR1 SQVTM, CDR2 ANQGSEA. This CDR3 is built from 12 residues. CDR3 nucleotides: TGCAGCGTTATGATAGGGACCGGGGAGCTGTTTTTT. Translating it yields CSVMIGTGELFF.

This clone was observed once. J is TRBJ2-1 and V is TRBV3-1 (or the pseudogene TRBV3-2); 9 bases are a match to TRBD2. In germline, CDR1 is LGHDT, CDR2 YNNKEL (reference sequence). The V and J ends lost 2 bases and 8 bases, in that order; junction bases with no gene match: 10. The CDR3 totals 16 residues. The DNA for the CDR3 is TGTGCCAGCAGCCAAAGGGTCCAGCGGGGGGTCGATGAGCAGTTCTTC. Encoded protein: CASSQRVQRGVDEQFF.

A few counts support this clone. The chain employs TRBV10-3 and TRBJ2-7, with D unclear. The CDR3 runs 13 residues. Germline V gene lookup returns CDR1 ENHRY and CDR2 SYGVKD. Trimming took 0 bases from V and 2 from J, leaving 5 bases between them. CDR3 bases: TGTGCCATCAGTGAGTCAGCGACCTACGAGCAGTACTTC. Its translation is CAISESATYEQYF.

The rearrangement joins TRBV28 to TRBJ1-5; no reliable D call. The length of the CDR3 is 12 residues. The germline CDR1 and CDR2 sequences are MDHEN and SYDVKM. V was cut by 1 base and J by 7 bases, with 5 bases left in between. As DNA, the CDR3 is TGTGCCAGCAGTTTATTAAGACAGCCCCAGCATTTT. Encoded protein: CASSLLRQPQHF.

The chain couples TRBV5-8 to TRBJ1-5, with D possibly TRBD1 on 5 matching bases. The CDR3 runs 15 residues. In germline, CDR1 is SGHTS, CDR2 YDEGEE. The germline V and J ends were trimmed by 4 bases and 2 bases, with 13 bases remaining between them. The CDR3 sequence: CASSARRVGNQPQHF. In nucleotides, the CDR3 is TGTGCCAGCAGCGCCCGCAGGGTTGGCAATCAGCCCCAGCATTTT.

This clone showed up just once. CDR3 residues: CASSYRTGAGNTIYF. The CDR3 DNA reads as TGCGCCAGCAGCTATCGGACAGGGGCTGGAAACACCATATATTTT. The V and J genes are TRBV5-1 and TRBJ1-3; 9 positions match TRBD1. Per germline, CDR1 SGHRS and CDR2 YFSETQ. The V segment lost 3 bases and the J segment 2 bases; nucleotides outside the gene matches: 3. The CDR3 is 15 amino acids. Drawing the rest from reference TRBV5-1 and TRBJ1-3, the complete variable domain is KAGVTQTPRYLIKTRGQQVTLSCSPISGHRSVSWYQQTPGQGLQFLFEYFSETQRNKGNFPGRFSGRQFSNSRSEMNVSTLELGDSALYLCASSYRTGAGNTIYFGEGSWLTVV.

The chain is built from TRBV6-5 and TRBJ2-7; D gene unclear. The ends were cut back, 8 bases at V and 0 bases at J, with 14 bases in the middle. CDR1 and CDR2 (germline): MNHEY, SVGAGI. This CDR3 has 14 amino acids. CDR3 bases: TGTGCCAGCGGTAGGACCGCCTCCTCCTACGAGCAGTACTTC. It codes for CASGRTASSYEQYF.

The J gene is TRBJ2-7, the V gene TRBV7-6; 12 positions agree with TRBD2. Per the germline V gene, CDR1 is SGHVS and CDR2 is FNYEAQ. V was clipped by 6 bases and J by 6 bases; unmatched bases: 12. CDR3 length: 16 residues. Here the CDR3 DNA reads TGTGCCAGCAGTCCATCGACTAGCGGGAGTCTTAGCGAGCAGTACTTC. Protein product: CASSPSTSGSLSEQYF.

V usage is TRBV12-3 or TRBV12-4 and J usage is TRBJ1-2; no definite D call. This CDR3 contains 13 residues. The V end lost 3 bases, the J end lost 8 bases, and 13 bases lay between the germline ends. This CDR3 reads CASSFFEEAGYTF. The CDR3 DNA reads as TGTGCCAGCAGTTTCTTCGAAGAAGCGGGCTACACCTTC.

The chain is built from TRBV19 and TRBJ1-4; D is ambiguous. V was shortened by 3 bases and J by 2 bases, with 7 bases between the two germline ends. The CDR3 runs to 14 residues. The germline CDR1 and CDR2 sequences are LNHDA and SQIVND (reference sequence). The DNA for the CDR3 is TGTGCCAGTAGTATGCCGGGGACTAATGAAAAACTGTTTTTT. Protein sequence: CASSMPGTNEKLFF.

The chain links TRBV4-2 to TRBJ1-5, with TRBD1 as a possible D gene (5 bases). Trimming removed 1 base at V and 4 bases at J, with 11 bases between. CDR1 LGHNA and CDR2 YNFKEQ come from the germline V gene. This CDR3 spans 15 amino acids. The CDR3 nucleotides read TGTGCCAGCAGCCAAGGGGGGGGGAGGAATCAGCCCCAGCATTTT. Translation: CASSQGGGRNQPQHF.

The chain has TRBV6-6 and TRBJ1-1; D unclear. CDR1 and CDR2 from the germline V gene are MNHNY and SVGAGI (reference sequence). V was shortened by 5 bases and J by 4 bases, with 14 bases between the two germline ends. The CDR3 totals 14 residues. The CDR3 reads CASSQLQAATEAFF. CDR3 sequence (DNA): TGTGCCAGCAGTCAGCTCCAGGCAGCCACTGAAGCTTTCTTT.